The 32 T cell receptor beta chains below all came from one sample that was sequenced in a study of T cell clonotyping in hematopoietic cell transplantation. Time point reported: recipient sample about 28 days before transplant, after cytoreduction. The method was immunoSEQ multiplex PCR; TCRdb's version includes in-frame clones alone and lacks a portion of them. The profile covers approximately 44,000 clones, with 85% appearing a single time and approximately 2.9% taken by the ten largest. Sequencing used peripheral blood mononuclear cells, obtained before stem cell transplant. Receptor source: a man aged 55 to 70 with acute myeloid leukemia. Some clones in this sample may be carry-over from other donors' samples.

J is TRBJ2-7 and V is TRBV5-6, with D tentatively TRBD2 (6 bases). Germline V gives CDR1 SGHDT, CDR2 YYEEEE. Trimming removed 5 bases at V and 7 bases at J, with 19 bases between. This CDR3 is 14 amino acids long. This CDR3 is CASRRDPTYMEQYF. CDR3 nucleotides: TGTGCCAGCAGGCGGGACCCCACTTACATGGAGCAGTACTTC.

The chain uses TRBV6-5 and TRBJ1-3; 8 bases fit TRBD1. V dropped 6 bases and J dropped 0; count of bases not matched to a gene: 4. This CDR3 is 15 amino acids long. Germline V gives CDR1 MNHEY, CDR2 SVGAGI. The DNA for the CDR3 is TGTGCCAGCAGACATGACAGGGGCTCTGGAAACACCATATATTTT. This encodes CASRHDRGSGNTIYF.

The V call is TRBV9, the J call TRBJ2-7, with 12 bases fitting TRBD2. The CDR3 loop spans 16 amino acids. From germline, CDR1 is SGDLS and CDR2 YYNGEE. The trim removed 3 bases at V and 2 bases at J, leaving 6 bases unmatched. The chain's CDR3 is CASSEGLAGGAYEQYF. In DNA form, the CDR3 reads TGTGCCAGCAGCGAGGGGCTAGCGGGGGGGGCCTACGAGCAGTACTTC.

The rearrangement uses TRBV7-9 and TRBJ2-7; 9 bases agree with TRBD1. This CDR3 spans 15 amino acids. Unmatched junction bases numbered 5, after V lost 3 bases and J lost 2 bases. From germline, CDR1 is SEHNR and CDR2 FQNEAQ (reference sequence). Here the CDR3 DNA reads TGTGCCAGCAGCTTCCCGCGACAGGGGGCCTACGAGCAGTACTTC. This translates into CASSFPRQGAYEQYF.

This clone was counted once. The chain joins TRBV28 to TRBJ1-1; 7 bases match TRBD1. The CDR3 extends over 13 amino acids. Trimming at V came to 5 bases and at J to 5 bases, leaving 5 bases not matched to a gene. Germline lookup yields CDR1 MDHEN and CDR2 SYDVKM. This CDR3 reads CASSGDRRTEAFF. The CDR3 DNA is TGTGCCAGCAGTGGGGACAGAAGGACTGAAGCTTTCTTT.

This chain uses TRBV14 with TRBJ1-1, with D tentatively TRBD1 (5 bases). This CDR3 region has 16 residues. CDR1 and CDR2 from the germline V gene are SGHDN and FVKESK. Trimming took 1 base from V and 1 from J, leaving 13 bases between them. The CDR3 sequence is CASSQGFIRENTEAFF. DNA for the CDR3: TGTGCCAGCAGCCAAGGCTTCATCAGGGAGAACACTGAAGCTTTCTTT.

The rearrangement links TRBV19 to TRBJ1-2; the D is unclear. The CDR3 contains 13 residues. Germline CDR1 and CDR2: LNHDA and SQIVND (reference sequence). Trimming pared 7 bases from V and 7 bases from J, leaving 16 bases between. Here the CDR3 reads CASKAHQVFGYTF. In DNA, the CDR3 is TGTGCCAGTAAAGCCCATCAAGTCTTTGGCTACACCTTC.

J is TRBJ2-7 and V is TRBV4-3; tentative D call: TRBD1 (6 bases). Looked up from germline, CDR1 is LGHNA and CDR2 is YSLEER. The CDR3 is made up of 14 amino acids. Between the trimmed V and J ends, which lost 3 bases and 4 bases, there was a span of 13 bases. As DNA, the CDR3 is TGCGCCAGCAGCCACCACCCGGACAGATACGAGCAGTACTTC. It encodes CASSHHPDRYEQYF.

This chain connects TRBV11-3 to TRBJ2-7; no clear D. CDR3 size: 14 residues. The germline V and J ends were trimmed by 2 bases and 2 bases, with 10 bases remaining between them. Germline V CDR1 and CDR2: SGHNT, YENEEA. In DNA, the CDR3 is TGTGCCAGCAGCTTAAACAGTGTTACCTACGAGCAGTACTTC. Residues: CASSLNSVTYEQYF. Filled out from reference TRBV11-3 and TRBJ2-7, the complete variable domain reads EAGVVQSPRYKIIEKKQPVAFWCNPISGHNTLYWYLQNLGQGPELLIRYENEEAVDDSQLPKDRFSAERLKGVDSTLKIQPAELGDSAVYLCASSLNSVTYEQYFGPGTRLTVT.

The chain couples TRBV5-1 to TRBJ2-7; 7 bases align to TRBD1. This CDR3 spans 15 amino acids. Trimming cost V 3 bases and J 3 bases; bases outside gene matches: 9. CDR1 is SGHRS and CDR2 is YFSETQ in the germline V gene. The CDR3, as DNA: TGCGCCAGCAGCTCCCGGGACAGAGGGCTCTACGAGCAGTACTTC. This encodes CASSSRDRGLYEQYF.

The chain links TRBV21-1 to TRBJ1-6. TRBV21-1 is shown as a pseudogene. This CDR3 has 16 residues. The DNA of the CDR3 is TGTGCCAGCAGCTCCTCGGGCGGGGGCCGCGGATCACCCCTCCACTTT. Protein sequence: CASSSSGGGRGSPLHF.

This sequence joins TRBV19 and TRBJ2-3, with D perhaps TRBD2 (5 bases). The CDR3 length is 15 residues. V lost 4 bases to trimming and J lost 3 bases, with 14 bases between them. Germline V gene data show CDR1 as LNHDA and CDR2 as SQIVND (reference sequence). CDR3: CASSTDGVITDTQYF. Here the CDR3 DNA reads TGTGCCAGTAGTACCGACGGGGTGATTACAGATACGCAGTATTTT.

In its sample, this clone was seen a few times. The V call is TRBV7-6, the J call TRBJ2-5; tentative D call: TRBD1 (5 bases). The CDR3 is 13 residues long. The ends were cut back, 6 bases at V and 4 bases at J, with 12 bases in the middle. The germline V gene encodes CDR1 SGHVS and CDR2 FNYEAQ. The CDR3 sequence: CASRQVGRETQYF. The DNA of the CDR3 is TGTGCCAGCAGGCAGGTGGGGCGAGAGACCCAGTACTTC.

This rearrangement joins TRBV7-9 to TRBJ1-1, with 9 bases lining up with TRBD1. J lost 10 bases, V lost 2 bases, and 8 bases had no gene match. CDR3 length equals 14 residues. Germline CDR1 reads SEHNR; CDR2 reads FQNEAQ (reference sequence). The CDR3 loop is CASSLLRDRDGAFF. The DNA for the CDR3 is TGTGCCAGCAGCTTATTACGGGACAGGGACGGAGCTTTCTTT. The full variable domain, its missing parts supplied by reference TRBV7-9 and TRBJ1-1, is DTGVSQNPRHKITKRGQNVTFRCDPISEHNRLYWYRQTLGQGPEFLTYFQNEAQLEKSRLLSDRFSAERPKGSFSTLEIQRTEQGDSAMYLCASSLLRDRDGAFFGQGTRLTVV.

This sequence joins TRBV9 and TRBJ1-2; D is unresolved. CDR3 size: 13 residues. Looked up from germline, CDR1 is SGDLS and CDR2 is YYNGEE. V was shortened by 4 bases and J by 6 bases, with 13 bases between the two germline ends. The CDR3 loop is CASSTTTRDGYTF. For the CDR3, the DNA is TGTGCCAGCAGCACGACCACTCGGGATGGCTACACCTTC.

This chain connects TRBV6-5 to TRBJ2-1, with 9 bases fitting TRBD1. CDR3 length equals 15 residues. V dropped 6 bases and J dropped 0; count of bases not matched to a gene: 3. Germline CDR1 MNHEY, CDR2 SVGAGI. CDR3 in amino acids: CASRTQGASYNEQFF. CDR3 nucleotide sequence: TGTGCCAGCAGAACACAGGGGGCCTCCTACAATGAGCAGTTCTTC.

The sample holds one count of this clone. The chain employs TRBV29-1 and TRBJ1-2; 7 bases map to TRBD1. The trim removed 6 bases at V and 0 bases at J, leaving 4 bases unmatched. Per germline, CDR1 SQVTM and CDR2 ANQGSEA. CDR3 length: 13 amino acids. This CDR3 is CSVGQAANYGYTF. The CDR3 DNA reads TGCAGCGTCGGACAGGCCGCTAACTATGGCTACACCTTC.

The V call is TRBV6-6, the J call TRBJ2-1; D gene ambiguous. V was clipped by 3 bases and J by 3 bases, with 6 bases between them. Looked up from germline, CDR1 is MNHNY and CDR2 is SVGAGI (reference sequence). The CDR3 sequence is 13 residues long. The CDR3 reads CASSYTIYNEQFF. The CDR3 DNA sequence: TGTGCCAGCAGTTATACTATCTACAATGAGCAGTTCTTC.

This CDR3 reads CASSPGDRGSLQYF. The CDR3 DNA reads TGTGCCAGCAGCCCAGGGGACAGGGGGTCTCTACAGTACTTC. The rearrangement joins TRBV7-3 to TRBJ2-4; 11 bases align to TRBD1. J was trimmed by 13 bases and V by 5 bases; bases with no gene match: 10. In germline, CDR1 is SGHTA, CDR2 FQGTGA. CDR3 size: 14 residues. Looking up the rest from reference TRBV7-3 and TRBJ2-4 gives the full variable domain: GAGVSQTPSNKVTEKGKYVELRCDPISGHTALYWYRQSLGQGPEFLIYFQGTGAADDSGLPNDRFFAVRPEGSVSTLKIQRTERGDSAVYLCASSPGDRGSLQYFGAGTRLSVL.

The genes are TRBV28 and TRBJ2-3; 8 bases fit TRBD2. The CDR3 loop spans 18 amino acids. V lost 2 bases, J lost 4 bases, and 14 bases stayed unmatched. CDR1 is MDHEN, CDR2 SYDVKM, per germline. CDR3 DNA: TGTGCCAGCAGTTTAAGTATCTTAGGACTAGCAACCCCAGATACGCAGTATTTT. This gives the protein CASSLSILGLATPDTQYF.

The chain recombines TRBV6-1 with TRBJ2-7; 7 nucleotides align to TRBD2. Germline-derived CDR1 and CDR2 are MNHNS and SASEGT. The CDR3 contains 15 residues. V gave up 0 bases and J gave up 4 bases; unmatched junction bases: 6. DNA of the CDR3: TGTGCCAGCAGTGAAGCGCACTGGGGGGGATACGAGCAGTACTTC. Translating gives CASSEAHWGGYEQYF.

This clone showed up just once. The chain has TRBV19 and TRBJ1-1, with no clear D. The CDR3 extends over 14 amino acids. Per germline, CDR1 LNHDA and CDR2 SQIVND (reference sequence). The germline V and J ends were trimmed by 1 base and 5 bases, with 11 bases remaining between them. The CDR3 protein is CASSIVSGTTEAFF. The CDR3 region has the DNA TGTGCCAGTAGTATAGTCTCGGGAACAACTGAAGCTTTCTTT.

This chain links TRBV29-1 with TRBJ1-6; the D gene is possibly TRBD1 (5 bases). Germline-derived CDR1 and CDR2 are SQVTM and ANQGSEA. Trimming removed 1 base from V and 7 bases from J, with 8 bases in between. The CDR3 has 13 amino acids. This CDR3 is CSVEGQGNSPLHF. DNA of the CDR3: TGCAGCGTTGAAGGGCAGGGAAATTCACCCCTCCACTTT.

This sequence joins TRBV5-6 and TRBJ1-1; D gene unclear. The CDR3 loop spans 15 amino acids. V was pared by 4 bases and J by 7 bases, with 20 bases between. CDR1 and CDR2 (germline): SGHDT, YYEEEE. The CDR3 here is CASSPWASSGREAFF. Written as DNA, the CDR3 is TGTGCCAGCAGCCCCTGGGCGAGCAGCGGACGTGAAGCTTTCTTT. Drawing the rest from reference TRBV5-6 and TRBJ1-1, the complete variable domain is DAGVTQSPTHLIKTRGQQVTLRCSPKSGHDTVSWYQQALGQGPQFIFQYYEEEERQRGNFPDRFSGHQFPNYSSELNVNALLLGDSALYLCASSPWASSGREAFFGQGTRLTVV.

The chain recombines TRBV6-1 with TRBJ2-5; D is ambiguous. V was shortened by 5 bases and J by 5 bases, with 6 bases between the two germline ends. This CDR3 region has 11 residues. Germline V CDR1 and CDR2: MNHNS, SASEGT. The DNA of the CDR3 is TGTGCCAGCAGTTACATCGAGACCCAGTACTTC. It translates to CASSYIETQYF.

The chain has TRBV7-9 and TRBJ1-1; no reliable D call. The CDR3 consists of 15 residues. Germline loops: CDR1 SEHNR, CDR2 FQNEAQ (reference sequence). V was cut by 2 bases and J by 1 base, with 11 bases left in between. The CDR3 sequence is CASSLSSGGNTEAFF. In nucleotides, the CDR3 is TGTGCCAGCAGCTTAAGTTCAGGAGGGAACACTGAAGCTTTCTTT. Combining the CDR3 with reference TRBV7-9 and TRBJ1-1 gives the whole variable domain DTGVSQNPRHKITKRGQNVTFRCDPISEHNRLYWYRQTLGQGPEFLTYFQNEAQLEKSRLLSDRFSAERPKGSFSTLEIQRTEQGDSAMYLCASSLSSGGNTEAFFGQGTRLTVV.

The chain is built from TRBV4-2 and TRBJ2-1; D unclear. CDR3 length: 15 amino acids. Germline values: CDR1 LGHNA, CDR2 YNFKEQ. Between the trimmed V and J ends, which lost 0 bases and 4 bases, there was a span of 10 bases. The CDR3 sequence: CASSQEGQEYNEQFF. CDR3 DNA: TGTGCCAGCAGCCAAGAAGGGCAGGAGTACAATGAGCAGTTCTTC.

The J gene is TRBJ1-2, the V gene TRBV2; tentatively, D is TRBD1 (5 bases). Germline V gene data show CDR1 as SNHLY and CDR2 as FYNNEI. CDR3 length equals 15 residues. V lost 1 base to trimming and J lost 7 bases, with 16 bases between them. CDR3 nucleotide sequence: TGTGCCAGCAGTGAAGGAGCGGGGGTTTGGGGTGGCTACACCTTC. Amino acids: CASSEGAGVWGGYTF.

The CDR3 spells CASSLGPQRYF. For the CDR3, the DNA is TGTGCCAGCAGCTTAGGTCCCCAACGGTACTTC. The chain uses TRBV11-2 and TRBJ2-7, with no clear D. Germline V gene lookup returns CDR1 SGHAT and CDR2 FQNNGV. The CDR3 runs to 11 residues. V shed 1 base and J shed 12 bases, with 10 bases lying between them.

The chain uses TRBV4-1 and TRBJ1-2; TRBD1 agrees at 8 bases. Germline CDR1 is MGHRA and CDR2 is YSYEKL. This CDR3 comprises 14 residues. With V trimmed by 8 bases and J by 7 bases, 12 bases remained unmatched. CDR3 sequence: CASQGGQGVSGYTF. CDR3 DNA: TGCGCCAGCCAAGGCGGACAGGGTGTGAGTGGCTACACCTTC.

This chain uses TRBV7-9 with TRBJ1-5; weak D call: TRBD1 (6 bases). This CDR3 region has 14 residues. CDR1 is SEHNR, CDR2 FQNEAQ, per germline (reference sequence). Trimming took off 3 bases at V and 7 bases at J, with 13 bases between the two ends. CDR3 sequence reads: CASSLRGAGQPQHF. CDR3 nucleotide sequence: TGTGCCAGCAGCTTGAGGGGGGCTGGGCAGCCCCAGCATTTT.

The rearrangement links TRBV6-5 to TRBJ1-2; D not resolved. Germline V gives CDR1 MNHEY, CDR2 SVGAGI. The ends were cut back, 5 bases at V and 2 bases at J, with 6 bases in the middle. The CDR3 sequence is 12 residues long. The CDR3 reads CASSNPNYGYTF. CDR3 nucleotide sequence: TGTGCCAGCAGTAACCCAAACTATGGCTACACCTTC.